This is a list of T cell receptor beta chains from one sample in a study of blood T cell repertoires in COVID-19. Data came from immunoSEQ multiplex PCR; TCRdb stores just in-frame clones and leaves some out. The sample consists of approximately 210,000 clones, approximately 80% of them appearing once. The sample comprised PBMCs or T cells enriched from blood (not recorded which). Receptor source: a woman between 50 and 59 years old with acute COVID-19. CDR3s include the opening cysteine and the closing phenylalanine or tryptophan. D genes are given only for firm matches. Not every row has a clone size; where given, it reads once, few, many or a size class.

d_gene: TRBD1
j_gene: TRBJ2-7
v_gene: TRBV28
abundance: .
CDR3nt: TGTGCCAGCAGAACCCGGACAGGGACCTACGAGCAGTACTTC
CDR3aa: CASRTRTGTYEQYF

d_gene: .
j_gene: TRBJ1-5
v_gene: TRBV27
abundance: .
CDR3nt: TGTGCCAGCAGTTTGAGGCTGACTCAGCCCCAGCATTTT
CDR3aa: CASSLRLTQPQHF

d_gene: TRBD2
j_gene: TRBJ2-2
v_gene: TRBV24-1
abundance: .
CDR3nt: TGTGCCACCAGTCTAGCTAGCGGGAGACGCACCGGGGAGCTGTTTTTT
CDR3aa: CATSLASGRRTGELFF

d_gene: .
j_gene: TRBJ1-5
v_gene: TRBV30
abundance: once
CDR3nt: TGTGCCTGGAGATCAGGTGTCAATCAGCCCCAGCATTTT
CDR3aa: CAWRSGVNQPQHF

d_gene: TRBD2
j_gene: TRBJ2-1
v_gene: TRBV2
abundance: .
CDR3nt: TGTGCCAGCAGTGAAGATAGCGGGGGCTACAATGAGCAGTTCTTC
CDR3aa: CASSEDSGGYNEQFF

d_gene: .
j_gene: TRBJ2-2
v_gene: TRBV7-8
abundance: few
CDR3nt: TGTGCCAGCAGCCGAGGGACGGGGGTACGACCTACCGGGGAGCTGTTTTTT
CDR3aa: CASSRGTGVRPTGELFF

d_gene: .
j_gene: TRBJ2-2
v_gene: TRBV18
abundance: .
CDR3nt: TGTGCCAGCTCACCTCACGAGTCCGGGGAGCTGTTTTTT
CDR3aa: CASSPHESGELFF

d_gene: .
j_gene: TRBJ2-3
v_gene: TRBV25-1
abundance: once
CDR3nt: TGTGCCTCGGGACACGCTAGCACAGATACGCAGTATTTT
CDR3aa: CASGHASTDTQYF

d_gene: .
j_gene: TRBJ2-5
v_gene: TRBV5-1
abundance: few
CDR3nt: TGCGCCAGCAGCTTGGTTTTTTTGGGCCTTCAACAAGAGACCCAGTACTTC
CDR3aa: CASSLVFLGLQQETQYF

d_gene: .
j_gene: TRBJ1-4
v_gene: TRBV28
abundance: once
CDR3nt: TGTGCCAGCAGTTTATCGACAGATCGAAAACTGTTTTTT
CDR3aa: CASSLSTDRKLFF

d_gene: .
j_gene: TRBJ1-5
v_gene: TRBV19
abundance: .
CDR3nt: TGTGCCAGTAGTATAATTGTCACAGGGAAGCAGCCCCAGCATTTT
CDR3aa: CASSIIVTGKQPQHF

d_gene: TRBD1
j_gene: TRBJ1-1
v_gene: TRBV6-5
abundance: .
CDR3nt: TGTGCCAGCAGTTACCAGGGACAGATGAACACTGAAGCTTTCTTT
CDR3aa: CASSYQGQMNTEAFF

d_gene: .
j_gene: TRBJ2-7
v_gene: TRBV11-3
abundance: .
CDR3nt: TGTGCCAGCTCACTACGGGACTCGCTCAACGAGCAGTACTTC
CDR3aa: CASSLRDSLNEQYF

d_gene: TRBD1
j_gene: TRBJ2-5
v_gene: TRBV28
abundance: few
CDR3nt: TGTGCCAGCAGTTCTCCCGGGACAGGGAATAAAGAGACCCAGTACTTC
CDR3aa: CASSSPGTGNKETQYF

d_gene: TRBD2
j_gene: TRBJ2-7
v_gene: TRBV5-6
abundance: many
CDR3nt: TGTGCCAGCAGAAGACTAGCGGGGTTCTCCTACGAGCAGTACTTC
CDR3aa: CASRRLAGFSYEQYF

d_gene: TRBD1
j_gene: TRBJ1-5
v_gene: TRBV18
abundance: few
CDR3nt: TGTGCCAGCTCACTCGGAAGGACAGGGAATCAGCCCCAGCATTTT
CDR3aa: CASSLGRTGNQPQHF

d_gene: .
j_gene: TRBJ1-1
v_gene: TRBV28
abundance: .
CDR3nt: TGTGCCATACGATACCCCCCGGACAGCACTGAAGCTTTCTTT
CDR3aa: CAIRYPPDSTEAFF

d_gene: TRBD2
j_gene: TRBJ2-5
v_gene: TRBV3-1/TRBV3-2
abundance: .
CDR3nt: TGTGCCAGCAGCCGAGCGGGAGGGCGAGAGACCCAGTACTTC
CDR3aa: CASSRAGGRETQYF

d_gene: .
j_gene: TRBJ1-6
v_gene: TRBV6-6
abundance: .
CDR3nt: TGTGCCAGCAGTTACTCGCGTCAGGGTAATTCACCCCTCCACTTT
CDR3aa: CASSYSRQGNSPLHF

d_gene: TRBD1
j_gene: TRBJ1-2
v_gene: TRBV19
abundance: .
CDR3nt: TGTGCCAGTAGTATAGCCGCGGACAGGGGTCCCTATGGCTACACCTTC
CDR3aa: CASSIAADRGPYGYTF

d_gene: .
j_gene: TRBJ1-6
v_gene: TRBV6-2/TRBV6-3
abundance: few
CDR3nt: TGTGCCAGCAGTTACTGGAGGTCTAGCGGTAATTCACCCCTCCACTTT
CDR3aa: CASSYWRSSGNSPLHF

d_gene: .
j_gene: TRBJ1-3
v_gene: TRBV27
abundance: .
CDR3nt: TGTGCCAGCAGTTTAACAGGGACCGGAAACACCATATATTTT
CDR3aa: CASSLTGTGNTIYF

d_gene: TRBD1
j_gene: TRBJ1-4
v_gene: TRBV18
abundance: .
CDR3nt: TGTGCCAGCTCCTCGCAGGGGGCAACTAATGAAAAACTGTTTTTT
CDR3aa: CASSSQGATNEKLFF